This TCR beta chain was found in a study of control samples from healthy donors and cancer patients (dated by TCRdb to the early 2020s). Regarding this clone: It has no known antigen specificity. No much larger clonotype is one base removed from it; base qualities were not supplied.

Via the germline V gene, CDR1 is SGHRS and CDR2 YFSETQ. From its cysteine to its phenylalanine, the CDR3 spans 14 amino acids. Just the 42-base CDR3 DNA is kept, in frame starting at base 1. V is pruned by 4 bases and J by 6 bases, leaving 6 bases of the junction without a gene match. Library method: the immunoSEQ multiplex PCR assay. What TCRdb holds here is the immuneACCESS table cut down to in-frame rearrangements. Part of the clones is not present; checked against another copy, under half of the missing clones reflect an unresolved V gene, and the others are unexplained. In this sample the table shows around 51,000 clones, roughly 80% of which occur a single time. The biggest ten clones account for around a tenth of the sample.

The sequenced sample was blood. The sequence is built from TRBV5-1 and TRBJ2-7; 11 nucleotides in the junction match TRBD1. The receptor's source is a man aged 70-80 years in good health. CDR3 protein: CASSMDRGQGEQYF. The nucleotide sequence reads as follows: TGCGCCAGCAGCATGGACAGGGGGCAGGGCGAGCAGTACTTC.